These 7 T cell receptor beta chains came from one sample sequenced in a study of cytomegalovirus exposure and HLA in healthy donors. Vbeta (60) and Jbeta (13) primers were used in the PCR. The table came from immunoSEQ multiplex PCR; TCRdb's copy has only in-frame clones and leaves some out. The sample includes 170,000 or so clones, roughly 80% seen only once; the top ten take less than 15%. The sample was PBMCs. These receptor sequences come from a woman between 50 and 59 years old in good health and CMV-seropositive.

The sample holds one count of this clone. The chain joins TRBV10-1 to TRBJ1-5; TRBD1 agrees at 10 bases. The V and J ends lost 8 bases and 4 bases, in that order; junction bases with no gene match: 5. This CDR3 contains 14 residues. The germline V gene has CDR1 WNHNN and CDR2 SYGVQD (reference sequence). The DNA of the CDR3 is TGCGCCAGCCGTAGGGGACAGGGGAATCAGCCCCAGCATTTT. It yields the protein CASRRGQGNQPQHF.

The genes are TRBV29-1 and TRBJ2-3; 11 bases are shared with TRBD2. Trimming took 6 bases from V and 3 from J; bases not matched to a gene: 17. This CDR3 comprises 18 residues. CDR1 is SQVTM and CDR2 is ANQGSEA in the germline V gene. The CDR3 DNA follows: TGCAGCGTGGTGGCACTAGCGGGGGACAGATGGGGTACAGATACGCAGTATTTT. This sequence encodes CSVVALAGDRWGTDTQYF.

Only one count was recorded for this clone. The J gene is TRBJ1-1, the V gene TRBV7-8; TRBD1 is a possible D gene (6 bases). V lost 4 bases, J lost 1 base, and 10 bases lay in between. The CDR3 is 14 amino acids. Germline CDR1 SGHVS, CDR2 FQNEAQ. The chain's CDR3 is CASSYRGANTEAFF. CDR3 DNA: TGTGCCAGCAGCTACCGGGGGGCGAACACTGAAGCTTTCTTT.

The count of this clone is one. The chain links TRBV7-2 to TRBJ1-1, with D uncertain. CDR1 is SGHTA and CDR2 is FQGNSA in the germline V gene. V dropped 1 base and J dropped 3 bases, with 6 bases sitting between them. The CDR3 sequence is 13 residues long. The CDR3 DNA is TGTGCCAGCAGCTTAGTCTACGACACTGAAGCTTTCTTT. This encodes CASSLVYDTEAFF. Supplemented by reference TRBV7-2 and TRBJ1-1, the full variable domain reads GAGVSQSPSNKVTEKGKDVELRCDPISGHTALYWYRQSLGQGLEFLIYFQGNSAPDKSGLPSDRFSAERTGGSVSTLTIQRTQQEDSAVYLCASSLVYDTEAFFGQGTRLTVV.

The rearrangement joins TRBV7-7 to TRBJ2-1, with TRBD1 identical over 7 bases. Germline V gene lookup returns CDR1 SSHAT and CDR2 FNYEAQ (reference sequence). The CDR3 consists of 13 residues. Trimming cost V 5 bases and J 9 bases; bases outside gene matches: 7. In DNA, the CDR3 is TGTGCCAGCAGCCGACAGGGTAACGGTGAGCAGTTCTTC. It codes for CASSRQGNGEQFF.

This clone was counted only a few times. This chain uses TRBV28 with TRBJ1-1; 8 nucleotides agree with TRBD1. The CDR3 is 12 residues long. Germline-derived CDR1 and CDR2 are MDHEN and SYDVKM. Trimming at V came to 5 bases and at J to 11 bases, leaving 7 bases not matched to a gene. The DNA for the CDR3 is TGTGCCAGCAGTCTTCAACAGGGGGTGGCTTTCTTT. Amino acids: CASSLQQGVAFF.

This chain uses TRBV18 with TRBJ2-3, with TRBD2 identical over 7 bases. Germline V gene lookup returns CDR1 KGHSH and CDR2 LQKENI. V was clipped by 4 bases and J by 5 bases; unmatched bases: 9. The CDR3 runs to 15 residues. The CDR3 loop is CASSRVGLEGDTQYF. DNA of the CDR3: TGTGCCAGCTCACGAGTCGGACTAGAAGGAGATACGCAGTATTTT.